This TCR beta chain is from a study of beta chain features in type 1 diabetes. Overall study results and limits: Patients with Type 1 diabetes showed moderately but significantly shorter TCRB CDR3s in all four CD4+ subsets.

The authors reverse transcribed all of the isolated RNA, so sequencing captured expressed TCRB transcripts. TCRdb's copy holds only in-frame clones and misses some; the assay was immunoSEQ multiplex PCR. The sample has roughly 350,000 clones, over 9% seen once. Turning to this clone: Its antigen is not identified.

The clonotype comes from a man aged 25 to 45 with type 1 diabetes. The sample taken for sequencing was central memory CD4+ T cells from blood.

The chain's CDR3 is CATSRPTQGRAEAFF. DNA for the CDR3: TGTGCCACCAGCAGACCTACTCAAGGGAGGGCTGAAGCTTTCTTT. This sequence joins TRBV15 and TRBJ1-1; no clear D gene. Germline assignment: CDR1 LNHNV and CDR2 YYDKDF (reference sequence). CDR3 length: 15 residues. Trimming left V 2 bases short and J 6 bases short, with 16 bases between.